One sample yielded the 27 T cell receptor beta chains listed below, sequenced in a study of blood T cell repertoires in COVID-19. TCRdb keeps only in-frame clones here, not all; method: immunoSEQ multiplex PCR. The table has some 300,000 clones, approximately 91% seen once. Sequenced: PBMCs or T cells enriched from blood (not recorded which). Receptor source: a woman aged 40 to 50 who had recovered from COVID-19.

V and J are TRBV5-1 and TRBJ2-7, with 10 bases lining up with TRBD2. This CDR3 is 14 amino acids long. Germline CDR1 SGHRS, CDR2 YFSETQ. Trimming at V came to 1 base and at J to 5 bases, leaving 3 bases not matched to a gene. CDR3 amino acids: CASSLSGTSDEQYF. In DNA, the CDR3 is TGCGCCAGCAGCTTGTCCGGGACTAGCGACGAGCAGTACTTC.

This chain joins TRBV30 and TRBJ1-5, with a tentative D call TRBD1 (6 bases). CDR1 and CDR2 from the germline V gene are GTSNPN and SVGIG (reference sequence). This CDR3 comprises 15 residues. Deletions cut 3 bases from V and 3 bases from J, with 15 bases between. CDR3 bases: TGTGCCTGGAGCCAGGGGACCGGTTTCAATCAGCCCCAGCATTTT. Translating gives CAWSQGTGFNQPQHF.

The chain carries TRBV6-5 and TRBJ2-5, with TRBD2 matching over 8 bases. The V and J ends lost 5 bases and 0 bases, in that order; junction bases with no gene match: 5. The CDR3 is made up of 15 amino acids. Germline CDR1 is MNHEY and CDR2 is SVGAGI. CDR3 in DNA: TGTGCCAGCAGTCCGGGAGGGTCCAACCAAGAGACCCAGTACTTC. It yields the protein CASSPGGSNQETQYF.

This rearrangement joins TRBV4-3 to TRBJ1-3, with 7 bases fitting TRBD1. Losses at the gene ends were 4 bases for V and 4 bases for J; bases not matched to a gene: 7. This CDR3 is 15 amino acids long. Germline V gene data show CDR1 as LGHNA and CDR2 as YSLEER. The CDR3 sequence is CASSRATGDGNTIYF. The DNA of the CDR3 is TGCGCCAGCAGCCGAGCTACAGGGGACGGAAACACCATATATTTT.

The CDR3 region is CASNSRGVVNTEAFF. The DNA for the CDR3 is TGTGCCAGCAACTCGCGGGGAGTCGTGAACACTGAAGCTTTCTTT. The rearrangement uses TRBV7-9 and TRBJ1-1; D not certain. V gave up 7 bases and J gave up 0 bases, with 15 bases separating them. The CDR3 loop spans 15 amino acids. Per germline, CDR1 SEHNR and CDR2 FQNEAQ (reference sequence). Looking up the rest from reference TRBV7-9 and TRBJ1-1 gives the full variable domain: DTGVSQNPRHKITKRGQNVTFRCDPISEHNRLYWYRQTLGQGPEFLTYFQNEAQLEKSRLLSDRFSAERPKGSFSTLEIQRTEQGDSAMYLCASNSRGVVNTEAFFGQGTRLTVV.

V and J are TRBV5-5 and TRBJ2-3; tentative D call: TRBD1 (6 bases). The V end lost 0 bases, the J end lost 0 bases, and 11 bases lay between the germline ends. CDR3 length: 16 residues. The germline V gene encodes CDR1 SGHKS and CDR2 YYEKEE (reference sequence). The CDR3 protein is CASSLGTVTSTDTQYF. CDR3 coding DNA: TGTGCCAGCAGCTTGGGGACAGTAACTAGCACAGATACGCAGTATTTT.

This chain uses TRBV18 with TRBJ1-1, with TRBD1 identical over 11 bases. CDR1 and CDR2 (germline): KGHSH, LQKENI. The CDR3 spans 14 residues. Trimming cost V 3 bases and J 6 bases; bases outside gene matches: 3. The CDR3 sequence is CASSPGQGGAEAFF. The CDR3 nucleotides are TGTGCCAGCTCACCGGGACAGGGGGGAGCTGAAGCTTTCTTT.

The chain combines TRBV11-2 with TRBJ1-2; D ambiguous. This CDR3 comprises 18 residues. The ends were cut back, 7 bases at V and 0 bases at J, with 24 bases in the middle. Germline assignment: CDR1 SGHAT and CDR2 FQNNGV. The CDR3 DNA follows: TGTGCCAGCACCCCGCGGAGTGGCTCGGCTCAAGCTAACTATGGCTACACCTTC. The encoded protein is CASTPRSGSAQANYGYTF.

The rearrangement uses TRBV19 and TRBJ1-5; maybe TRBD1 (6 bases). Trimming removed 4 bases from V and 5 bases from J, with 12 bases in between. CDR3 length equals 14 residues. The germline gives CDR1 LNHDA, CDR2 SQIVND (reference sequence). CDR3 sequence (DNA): TGTGCCAGTAGTAAGGGGGGGCGCGATCAGCCCCAGCATTTT. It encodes CASSKGGRDQPQHF.

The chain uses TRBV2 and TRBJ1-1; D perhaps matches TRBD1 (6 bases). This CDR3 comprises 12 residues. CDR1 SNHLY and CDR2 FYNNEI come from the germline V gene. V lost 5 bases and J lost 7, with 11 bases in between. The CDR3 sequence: CASSLDRFEAFF. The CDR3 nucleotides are TGTGCCAGCAGTTTAGACAGGTTTGAAGCTTTCTTT. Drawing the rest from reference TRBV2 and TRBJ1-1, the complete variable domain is EPEVTQTPSHQVTQMGQEVILRCVPISNHLYFYWYRQILGQKVEFLVSFYNNEISEKSEIFDDQFSVERPDGSNFTLKIRSTKLEDSAMYFCASSLDRFEAFFGQGTRLTVV.

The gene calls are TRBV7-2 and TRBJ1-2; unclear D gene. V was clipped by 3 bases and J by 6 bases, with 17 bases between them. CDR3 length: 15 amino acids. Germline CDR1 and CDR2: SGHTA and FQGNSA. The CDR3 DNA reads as TGTGCCAGCAGCTTTCGAGACCCGCGGGGTAATGGCTACACCTTC. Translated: CASSFRDPRGNGYTF. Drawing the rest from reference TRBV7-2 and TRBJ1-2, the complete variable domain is GAGVSQSPSNKVTEKGKDVELRCDPISGHTALYWYRQSLGQGLEFLIYFQGNSAPDKSGLPSDRFSAERTGGSVSTLTIQRTQQEDSAVYLCASSFRDPRGNGYTFGSGTRLTVV.

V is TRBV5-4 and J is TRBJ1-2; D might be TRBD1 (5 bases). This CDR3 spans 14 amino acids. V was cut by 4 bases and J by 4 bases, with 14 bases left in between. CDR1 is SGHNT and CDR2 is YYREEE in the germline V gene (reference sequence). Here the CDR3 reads CASSPGDGPYGYTF. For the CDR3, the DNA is TGTGCCAGCAGCCCGGGGGACGGCCCCTATGGCTACACCTTC.

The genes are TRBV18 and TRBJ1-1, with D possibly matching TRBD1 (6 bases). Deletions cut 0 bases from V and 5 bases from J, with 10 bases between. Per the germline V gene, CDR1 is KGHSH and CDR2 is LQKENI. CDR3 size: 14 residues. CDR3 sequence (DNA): TGTGCCAGCTCACCACCGGGACACAGGACTGAAGCTTTCTTT. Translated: CASSPPGHRTEAFF.

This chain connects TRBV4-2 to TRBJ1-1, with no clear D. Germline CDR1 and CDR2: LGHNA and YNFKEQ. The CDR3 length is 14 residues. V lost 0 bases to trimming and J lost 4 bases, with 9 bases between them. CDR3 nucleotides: TGTGCCAGCAGCCAAGATCCCAGTTCCACTGAAGCTTTCTTT. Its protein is CASSQDPSSTEAFF.

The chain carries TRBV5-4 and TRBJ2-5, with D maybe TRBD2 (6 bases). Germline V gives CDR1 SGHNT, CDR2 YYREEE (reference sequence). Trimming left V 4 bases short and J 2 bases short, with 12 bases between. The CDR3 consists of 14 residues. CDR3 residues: CASSTGTGQETQYF. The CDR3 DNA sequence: TGTGCCAGCAGCACCGGGACTGGGCAAGAGACCCAGTACTTC.

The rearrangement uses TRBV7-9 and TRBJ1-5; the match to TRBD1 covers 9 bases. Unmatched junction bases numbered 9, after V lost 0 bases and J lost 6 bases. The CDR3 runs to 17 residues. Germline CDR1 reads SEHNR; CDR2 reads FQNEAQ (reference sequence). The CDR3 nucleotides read TGTGCCAGCAGCTTAGCAAGGGGACAGGGACCCGGTCAGCCCCAGCATTTT. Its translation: CASSLARGQGPGQPQHF. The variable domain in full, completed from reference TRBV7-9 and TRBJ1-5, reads DTGVSQNPRHKITKRGQNVTFRCDPISEHNRLYWYRQTLGQGPEFLTYFQNEAQLEKSRLLSDRFSAERPKGSFSTLEIQRTEQGDSAMYLCASSLARGQGPGQPQHFGDGTRLSIL.

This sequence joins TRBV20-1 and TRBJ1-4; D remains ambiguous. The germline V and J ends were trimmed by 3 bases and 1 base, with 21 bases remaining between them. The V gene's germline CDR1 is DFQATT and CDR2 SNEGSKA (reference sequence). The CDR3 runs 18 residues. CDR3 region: CSASVLGFPRETNEKLFF. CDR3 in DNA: TGCAGTGCTAGTGTTCTAGGGTTTCCTCGGGAAACTAATGAAAAACTGTTTTTT.

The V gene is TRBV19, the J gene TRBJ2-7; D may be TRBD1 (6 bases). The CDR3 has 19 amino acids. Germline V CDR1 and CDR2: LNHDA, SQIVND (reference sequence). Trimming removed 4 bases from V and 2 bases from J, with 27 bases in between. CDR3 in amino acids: CASSTLPPKQGSPTYEQYF. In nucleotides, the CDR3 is TGTGCCAGTAGTACTTTACCTCCAAAACAGGGTTCTCCAACCTACGAGCAGTACTTC. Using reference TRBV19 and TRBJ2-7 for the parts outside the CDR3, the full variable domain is DGGITQSPKYLFRKEGQNVTLSCEQNLNHDAMYWYRQDPGQGLRLIYYSQIVNDFQKGDIAEGYSVSREKKESFPLTVTSAQKNPTAFYLCASSTLPPKQGSPTYEQYFGPGTRLTVT.

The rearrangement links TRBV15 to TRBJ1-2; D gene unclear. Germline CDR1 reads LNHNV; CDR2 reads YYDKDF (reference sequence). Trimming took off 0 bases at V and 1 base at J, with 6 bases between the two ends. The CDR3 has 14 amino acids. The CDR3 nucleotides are TGTGCCACCAGCAGAGAACTAATTAACTATGGCTACACCTTC. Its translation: CATSRELINYGYTF.

The CDR3 nucleotides read TGTGCCAGCAGTACGTGGCAGGGGCTGCACACTGAAGCTTTCTTT. As protein: CASSTWQGLHTEAFF. This chain connects TRBV6-5 to TRBJ1-1; a possible D gene is TRBD1 (6 bases). V was cut by 5 bases and J by 3 bases, with 16 bases left in between. Looked up from germline, CDR1 is MNHEY and CDR2 is SVGAGI. CDR3 length: 15 amino acids.

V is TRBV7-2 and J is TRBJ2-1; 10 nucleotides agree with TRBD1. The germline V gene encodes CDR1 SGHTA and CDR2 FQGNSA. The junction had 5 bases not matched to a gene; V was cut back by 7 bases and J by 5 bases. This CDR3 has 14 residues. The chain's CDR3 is CASKGQGVNNEQFF. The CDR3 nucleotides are TGTGCCAGCAAAGGACAGGGGGTCAACAATGAGCAGTTCTTC.

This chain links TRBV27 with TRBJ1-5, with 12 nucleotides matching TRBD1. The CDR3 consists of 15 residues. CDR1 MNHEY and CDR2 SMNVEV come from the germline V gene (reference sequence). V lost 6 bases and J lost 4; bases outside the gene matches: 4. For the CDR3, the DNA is TGTGCCAGCAGCCGGGACAGGGGGCAAAATCAGCCCCAGCATTTT. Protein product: CASSRDRGQNQPQHF.

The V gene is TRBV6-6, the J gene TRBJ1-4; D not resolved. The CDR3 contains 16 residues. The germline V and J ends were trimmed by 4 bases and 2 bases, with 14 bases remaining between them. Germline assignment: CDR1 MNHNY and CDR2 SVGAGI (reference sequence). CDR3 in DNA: TGTGCCAGCAGTTCTCCCCAGAGGGTGACTAATGAAAAACTGTTTTTT. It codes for CASSSPQRVTNEKLFF.

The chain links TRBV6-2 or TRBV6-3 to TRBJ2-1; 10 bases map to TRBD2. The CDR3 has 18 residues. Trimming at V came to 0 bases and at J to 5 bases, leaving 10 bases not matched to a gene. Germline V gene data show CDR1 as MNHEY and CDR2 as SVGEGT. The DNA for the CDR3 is TGTGCCAGCAGTTACTCGAAGAGAACTAGCGGGAACGACAATGAGCAGTTCTTC. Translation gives CASSYSKRTSGNDNEQFF.

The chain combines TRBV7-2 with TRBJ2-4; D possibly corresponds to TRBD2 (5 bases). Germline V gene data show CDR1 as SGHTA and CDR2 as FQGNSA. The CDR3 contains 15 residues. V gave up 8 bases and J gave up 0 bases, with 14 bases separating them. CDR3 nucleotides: TGTGCCAGCCAACTAGAGAAGCTAGCCAAAAACATTCAGTACTTC. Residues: CASQLEKLAKNIQYF.

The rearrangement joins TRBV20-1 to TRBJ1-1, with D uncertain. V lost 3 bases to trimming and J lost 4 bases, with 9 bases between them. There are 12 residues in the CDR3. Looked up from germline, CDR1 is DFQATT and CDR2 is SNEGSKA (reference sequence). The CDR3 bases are TGCAGTGCTAGTTCAGGAGGCACTGAAGCTTTCTTT. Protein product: CSASSGGTEAFF.

Written as DNA, the CDR3 is TGCAGCGTTGAACAGGAGCGGGGGGGCTACACCTTC. This gives the protein CSVEQERGGYTF. The rearrangement links TRBV29-1 to TRBJ1-2, with D possibly TRBD1 on 5 matching bases. Trimming took off 2 bases at V and 8 bases at J, with 12 bases between the two ends. CDR3 length equals 12 residues. Per the germline V gene, CDR1 is SQVTM and CDR2 is ANQGSEA.